This T cell receptor beta chain came from a study of cytomegalovirus exposure and HLA in healthy donors. A note on this clone: Its specificity is not known.

The PCR was carried out with 60 Vbeta primers and 13 Jbeta primers. TCRdb keeps only in-frame clones here, not all; method: immunoSEQ multiplex PCR. The sample holds fewer than 200,000 clones, around 80% seen once. Findings and limits, study-wide: Associated with HLA alleles at 0.05 false discovery rate in a later analysis were 16,951 TCR beta sequences. While the bulk of TCR sequences proved rare, some public TCRs turned up in many donors.

The receptor was derived from a man between 18 and 29 years old in good health and CMV-seropositive. Sequencing input: PBMCs.

The CDR3 is CASSQAGTGAYGYTF. For the CDR3, the DNA is TGTGCCAGCAGTCAGGCGGGGACAGGGGCCTATGGCTACACCTTC. The chain links TRBV7-2 to TRBJ1-2; 10 nucleotides agree with TRBD1. Germline CDR1 is SGHTA and CDR2 is FQGNSA. V dropped 6 bases and J dropped 4; count of bases not matched to a gene: 8. There are 15 residues in the CDR3.